One T cell receptor (beta chain) is described in this entry. The antigen is unknown. Here immunoSEQ multiplex PCR was the method, and the copy in TCRdb shows in-frame clones only, minus some. The table includes about 100,000 clones, roughly 87% detected once. The sample comes from a study of T cell responses to AZD1222 COVID-19 vaccine. Study background: Researchers grouped second doses given at about 4 or about 12 weeks into one pool. Study-wide findings and caveats: Vaccine-related CD4 TCRs covered spike, predominating at 160-218 and 743-854. In the spike-specific TCR repertoire, nearly half reportedly target unmutated variant regions.

Specimen: peripheral blood, collected on day 0 of AZD1222 vaccination. The clonotype was recovered from an adult in good health.

The CDR3 here is CASSQARGGYTF. The CDR3 bases are TGTGCCAGCAGCCAAGCACGGGGTGGCTACACCTTC. The chain recombines TRBV3-1 (or the pseudogene TRBV3-2) with TRBJ1-2; no definite D call. CDR3 size: 12 residues. Trimming removed 1 base from V and 7 bases from J, with 7 bases in between. Germline V gives CDR1 LGHDT, CDR2 YNNKEL (reference sequence).